This T cell receptor (beta chain) was recovered during a study of T-cell memory formation after mild COVID-19. V was shortened by 0 bases and J by 13 bases, with 16 bases between the two germline ends. Germline lookup yields CDR1 DFQATT and CDR2 SNEGSKA (reference sequence). The CDR3 has 14 residues. From the 5' RACE reads, TCRdb called clonotypes with MiXCR, one entry per CDR3 protein. The profile covers around 60,000 distinct CDR3 sequences, with roughly 9.5% appearing a single time and 1.2% taken by the ten largest. The chain carries TRBV20-1 and TRBJ1-6; perhaps TRBD1 as D (5 bases). What was sequenced was PBMCs or a T cell subset sorted from them (not recorded which). The receptor's source is a man aged 18 to 29 who had mild COVID-19 (a few samples of this study predate the infection). Cell type and time point are not known. CDR3 in amino acids: CSARDAGTGGPLHF. The CDR3 coding sequence is TGCAGTGCTAGAGATGCAGGGACGGGAGGGCCCCTCCACTTT.